The rows below give T cell receptor beta chains drawn from one sample of a study of T cells in pancreatic ductal adenocarcinoma. Some clones are missing from TCRdb's copy, which holds only in-frame ones; the method was immunoSEQ multiplex PCR. The table records approximately 97,000 clones, 90% to 95% of them present only once. Specimen: PBMCs. The receptors were gathered from a human donor with pancreatic ductal adenocarcinoma. CDR3s include the opening cysteine and the closing phenylalanine or tryptophan. The D gene is left open where the match is weak.

J,V,D,CDR3
TRBJ2-3,TRBV5-1,TRBD2,CASRTSGNFPDTQYF
TRBJ2-7,TRBV18,-,CASSPLPDAAGSEQYF
TRBJ2-7,TRBV6-6,TRBD1,CATLRDSPYEQYF
TRBJ2-3,TRBV5-1,-,CASSLELSTDTQYF
TRBJ1-2,TRBV19,TRBD1,CASSTPKGTGGDGYTF
TRBJ2-1,TRBV5-6,-,CASTLGGAVNEQFF
TRBJ2-7,TRBV27,TRBD2,CASSLSLSHLAGVVQYF
TRBJ2-1,TRBV5-1,-,CASSSGYPYNEQFF
TRBJ2-3,TRBV15,-,CATSRDFLGVGDTQYF
TRBJ2-1,TRBV30,TRBD2,CAWTSGRGDEQFF
TRBJ1-1,TRBV5-6,-,CASSFGSPGGAFF
TRBJ2-7,TRBV28,-,CASSITPLEQYF
TRBJ1-2,TRBV10-3,-,CAISESSGGGYGYTF
TRBJ2-6,TRBV28,TRBD1,CASSPQSRDSSGANVLTF
TRBJ1-4,TRBV25-1,-,CASSDRGSTGEKLFF
TRBJ1-2,TRBV25-1,-,CASSDLSYGYTF
TRBJ1-3,TRBV30,TRBD1,CAWSVWDRGFGAGNTIYF
TRBJ2-3,TRBV30,-,CAWSVAVTQYF
TRBJ1-3,TRBV30,TRBD1,CAWTPRGGGRGNTIYF
TRBJ2-2,TRBV18,-,CASSPRGPPNTGELFF
TRBJ2-7,TRBV5-8,-,CASTPPRDWTFEQYF
TRBJ1-2,TRBV6-5,-,CASSNRAKSGYTF
TRBJ2-1,TRBV10-2,TRBD2,CASRTVETSETNEQFF
TRBJ2-3,TRBV7-2,TRBD2,CASSLWTSGSADTQYF
TRBJ2-7,TRBV18,TRBD2,CASSPGFGGDEQYF
TRBJ2-7,TRBV14,-,CASSPLTIGHSYEQYF